These 17 T cell receptor beta chains were all obtained from the same sample, sequenced in a study of T cell repertoires in ileal Crohn's disease. Documented time point: neoterminal ileum biopsy at postoperative endoscopy, about 6 months after surgery. Libraries were prepared by immunoSEQ multiplex PCR; TCRdb keeps only in-frame clonotypes and omits some of them. In the table there are about 13,000 clones, around 70% of which are singletons. Sequencing input: ileal tissue. The receptors derive from an adult with Crohn's disease.

This clone was seen a handful of times. The rearrangement joins TRBV7-9 to TRBJ1-1; D is possibly TRBD1 (5 bases). This CDR3 is 13 amino acids long. Trimming removed 0 bases at V and 6 bases at J, with 8 bases between. Germline V gene lookup returns CDR1 SEHNR and CDR2 FQNEAQ (reference sequence). CDR3 sequence (DNA): TGTGCCAGCAGCTTAGCGGGGGACGCTGAAGCTTTCTTT. Translated, it gives CASSLAGDAEAFF.

This clone has only a few counts. The chain carries TRBV6-5 and TRBJ1-5; D gene uncertain. Trimming took off 2 bases at V and 0 bases at J, with 8 bases between the two ends. Germline V CDR1 and CDR2: MNHEY, SVGAGI. The CDR3 is made up of 15 amino acids. The CDR3 coding sequence is TGTGCCAGCAGTTACCAAATGGGTAGCAATCAGCCCCAGCATTTT. This encodes CASSYQMGSNQPQHF.

The rearrangement links TRBV6-5 to TRBJ1-2; no reliable D call. This CDR3 contains 13 residues. V was trimmed by 5 bases and J by 1 base, leaving 8 bases between them. Germline V gene lookup returns CDR1 MNHEY and CDR2 SVGAGI. The DNA for the CDR3 is TGTGCCAGCAGTGGAGGCCGTAACTATGGCTACACCTTC. As protein: CASSGGRNYGYTF.

This clone is classed as large. In nucleotides, the CDR3 is TGTGCCAGCGGACTACAGAGTACCTACGGCGAGCAGTACTTC. Translation gives CASGLQSTYGEQYF. V and J are TRBV6-5 and TRBJ2-7, with D maybe TRBD2 (6 bases). CDR1 MNHEY and CDR2 SVGAGI come from the germline V gene. The V and J ends lost 8 bases and 6 bases respectively, with 20 bases between them. The CDR3 loop spans 14 amino acids.

This clone was seen more than once but under ten times. This chain joins TRBV28 and TRBJ1-6; TRBD1 might be the D (6 bases). The V end lost 4 bases, the J end lost 5 bases, and 15 bases lay between the germline ends. CDR1 is MDHEN, CDR2 SYDVKM, per germline. The CDR3 is 16 amino acids. CDR3 in DNA: TGTGCCAGCAGTTCTGGGGGCATTACTAATAATTCACCCCTCCACTTT. Residues: CASSSGGITNNSPLHF.

This clone counts as medium-sized. The same CDR3 also results from other DNA sequences found in this sample. The rearrangement links TRBV7-9 to TRBJ1-2; the match to TRBD1 covers 8 bases. V shed 5 bases, J shed 2 bases, and the junction held 7 bases outside the gene matches. The CDR3 has 15 residues. Germline CDR1 SEHNR, CDR2 FQNEAQ (reference sequence). The CDR3 DNA reads TGTGCCAGCAGCCCCGGACAGGGCCCAAACTATGGCTACACCTTC. Amino acid sequence: CASSPGQGPNYGYTF.

This clone was counted a single time. The rearrangement uses TRBV25-1 and TRBJ2-7; no clear D. V was pared by 0 bases and J by 2 bases, with 5 bases between. The germline V gene has CDR1 MGHDK and CDR2 SYGVNS. This CDR3 spans 13 amino acids. CDR3 coding DNA: TGTGCCAGCAGTGAATATAAAACCTACGAGCAGTACTTC. As protein: CASSEYKTYEQYF.

The chain carries TRBV2 and TRBJ2-7; perhaps TRBD1 as D (5 bases). The germline gives CDR1 SNHLY, CDR2 FYNNEI. V gave up 3 bases and J gave up 1 base, with 13 bases separating them. The CDR3 consists of 15 residues. The CDR3 DNA is TGTGCCAGCAGTGATTACAGGACACTTTCCTACGAGCAGTACTTC. Its translation: CASSDYRTLSYEQYF.

The chain combines TRBV29-1 with TRBJ1-2; TRBD1 agrees at 9 bases. Germline lookup yields CDR1 SQVTM and CDR2 ANQGSEA. The CDR3 length is 14 residues. J was trimmed by 8 bases and V by 5 bases; bases with no gene match: 12. CDR3 nucleotide sequence: TGCAGCGTTCGGGGACAGGGCCCGTCGGGGGGCTACACCTTC. It is translated as CSVRGQGPSGGYTF.

The rearrangement uses TRBV2 and TRBJ1-5; 7 bases fit TRBD1. CDR3 length: 15 amino acids. Germline lookup yields CDR1 SNHLY and CDR2 FYNNEI. Trimming removed 6 bases from V and 9 bases from J; junction bases left unmatched: 14. The CDR3: CASSPPGTAIGPQHF. The CDR3 coding sequence is TGTGCCAGCAGCCCCCCCGGGACAGCGATAGGGCCCCAGCATTTT.

J is TRBJ1-5 and V is TRBV14; tentatively, D is TRBD1 (5 bases). Germline V gives CDR1 SGHDN, CDR2 FVKESK. CDR3 length equals 13 residues. V was trimmed by 3 bases and J by 5 bases, leaving 8 bases between them. DNA for the CDR3: TGTGCCAGCAGCCAGGGGGTCCATCAGCCCCAGCATTTT. Its protein is CASSQGVHQPQHF.

The chain links TRBV5-4 to TRBJ1-2; possibly TRBD1 for D (6 bases). The germline V gene has CDR1 SGHNT and CDR2 YYREEE (reference sequence). V was clipped by 1 base and J by 10 bases, with 17 bases between them. The CDR3 has 14 residues. The CDR3 region is CASSLRGGGGFYTF. CDR3 coding DNA: TGTGCCAGCAGCTTGAGGGGGGGTGGAGGGTTCTACACCTTC.

V usage is TRBV13 and J usage is TRBJ2-7; 8 bases fit TRBD1. Germline trimming cut 5 bases from V and 1 base from J; bases unmatched to any gene: 4. Germline CDR1 and CDR2: PRHDT and FYEKMQ (reference sequence). This CDR3 comprises 14 residues. CDR3 in amino acids: CASSPGQGSYEQYF. The CDR3 region has the DNA TGTGCCAGCAGCCCCGGACAGGGATCCTACGAGCAGTACTTC.

The chain employs TRBV7-8 and TRBJ1-1; D is unclear. The V end was cut by 2 bases, the J end by 0 bases, with 7 bases between. CDR1 and CDR2 from the germline V gene are SGHVS and FQNEAQ. The length of the CDR3 is 14 residues. The CDR3 DNA reads as TGTGCCAGCAGCTTAAATGGCTTGAACACTGAAGCTTTCTTT. This gives the protein CASSLNGLNTEAFF.

The J gene is TRBJ2-3, the V gene TRBV27; 13 bases are shared with TRBD2. The V gene's germline CDR1 is MNHEY and CDR2 SMNVEV (reference sequence). The V and J ends lost 5 bases and 4 bases, in that order; junction bases with no gene match: 6. The length of the CDR3 is 16 residues. The CDR3 is CASSVSGTSGADTQYF. In DNA, the CDR3 is TGTGCCAGCAGTGTCTCCGGGACTAGCGGGGCAGATACGCAGTATTTT.

The rearrangement links TRBV28 to TRBJ2-5; the match to TRBD2 covers 13 bases. V lost 10 bases and J lost 5; bases outside the gene matches: 13. This CDR3 spans 16 amino acids. Germline values: CDR1 MDHEN, CDR2 SYDVKM. The CDR3 coding sequence is TGTGCCACCTTATCACTAGCGGGGGGGCCGTTGGAGACCCAGTACTTC. Amino acids: CATLSLAGGPLETQYF.

This clone has a handful of counts. The chain links TRBV10-1 to TRBJ1-1, with 9 bases that match TRBD1. Germline V gene sequence: CDR1 WNHNN, CDR2 SYGVQD (reference sequence). The CDR3 runs 12 residues. J was trimmed by 9 bases and V by 6 bases; bases with no gene match: 5. DNA of the CDR3: TGCGCCAGCAGAGGGACAGGGAGAAAAGCTTTCTTT. It encodes CASRGTGRKAFF.